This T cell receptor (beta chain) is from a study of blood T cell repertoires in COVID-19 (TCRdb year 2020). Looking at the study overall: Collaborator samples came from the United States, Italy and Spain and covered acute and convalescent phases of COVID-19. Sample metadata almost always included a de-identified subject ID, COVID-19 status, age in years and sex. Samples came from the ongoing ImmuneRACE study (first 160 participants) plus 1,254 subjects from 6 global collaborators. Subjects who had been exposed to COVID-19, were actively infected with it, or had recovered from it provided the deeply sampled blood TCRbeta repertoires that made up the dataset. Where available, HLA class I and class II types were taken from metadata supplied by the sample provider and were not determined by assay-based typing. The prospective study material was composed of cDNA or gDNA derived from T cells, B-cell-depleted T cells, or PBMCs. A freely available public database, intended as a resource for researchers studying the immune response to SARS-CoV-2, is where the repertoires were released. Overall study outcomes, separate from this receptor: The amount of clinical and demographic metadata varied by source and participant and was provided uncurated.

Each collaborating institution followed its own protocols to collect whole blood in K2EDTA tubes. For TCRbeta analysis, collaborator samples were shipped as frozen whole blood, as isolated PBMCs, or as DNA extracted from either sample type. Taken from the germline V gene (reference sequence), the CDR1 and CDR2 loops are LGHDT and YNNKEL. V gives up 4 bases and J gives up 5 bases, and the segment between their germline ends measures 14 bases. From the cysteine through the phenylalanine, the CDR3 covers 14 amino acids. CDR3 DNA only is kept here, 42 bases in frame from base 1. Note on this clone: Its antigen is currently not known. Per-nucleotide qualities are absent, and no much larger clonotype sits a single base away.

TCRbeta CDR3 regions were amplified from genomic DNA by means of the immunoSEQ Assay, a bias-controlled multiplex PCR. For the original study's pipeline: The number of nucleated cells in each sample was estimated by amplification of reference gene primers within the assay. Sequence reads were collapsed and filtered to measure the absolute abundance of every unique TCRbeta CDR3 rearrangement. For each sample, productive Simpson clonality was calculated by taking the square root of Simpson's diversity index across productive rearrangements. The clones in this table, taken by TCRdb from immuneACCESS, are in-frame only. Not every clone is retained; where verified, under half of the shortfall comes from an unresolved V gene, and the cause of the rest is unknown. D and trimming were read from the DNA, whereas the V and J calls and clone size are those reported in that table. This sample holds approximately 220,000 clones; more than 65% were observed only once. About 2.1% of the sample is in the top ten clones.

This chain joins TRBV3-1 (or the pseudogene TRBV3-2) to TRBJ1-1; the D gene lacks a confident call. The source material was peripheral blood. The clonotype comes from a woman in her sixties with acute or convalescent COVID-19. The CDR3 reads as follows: CASSPLGLGTEAFF. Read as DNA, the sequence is TGTGCCAGCAGCCCCCTCGGACTAGGAACTGAAGCTTTCTTT.